The clone carrying this T cell receptor beta chain was recorded a few times. V shed 5 bases and J 5 bases; nucleotides not matched to a gene: 5. The germline gives CDR1 MNHEY, CDR2 SVGAGI. This CDR3 has 14 amino acids. This sample stems from a study of human T cells and chemical hapten exposure. About the research overall: Weekly administration of diphenylcyclopropenone to the scalp of patients continued throughout the roughly 25-week study.

The time point denotes: patch test 1, 2 weeks after DPC sensitization. Treatment meaning: therapeutic diphenylcyclopropenone sensitization with weekly scalp DPC. Unique molecular identifiers were attached to individual cDNA molecules during library preparation. Original processing methods: A per-sample median of approximately 100,000 TCRs was observed, with a range of about 20,000 to 750,000. One entry per CDR3 protein, called by TCRdb with MiXCR from the RACE reads. These V and J calls are TCRdb output, not the study's own analysis. Among 75,000 to 100,000 distinct CDR3 sequences, 12% were seen once, and the ten largest hold under 4%.

This chain uses TRBV6-5 with TRBJ2-7, with 11 bases fitting TRBD1. The material was whole blood, obtained in connection with sensitization to the hapten diphenylcyclopropenone (DPC). This sequence was found in a woman in her fifties or sixties with alopecia areata. Some clones in this sample may be carry-over from other donors' samples. The CDR3 is CASSPRTGGHEQYF. The CDR3 DNA follows: TGTGCCAGCAGTCCTCGGACAGGGGGCCACGAGCAGTACTTC.